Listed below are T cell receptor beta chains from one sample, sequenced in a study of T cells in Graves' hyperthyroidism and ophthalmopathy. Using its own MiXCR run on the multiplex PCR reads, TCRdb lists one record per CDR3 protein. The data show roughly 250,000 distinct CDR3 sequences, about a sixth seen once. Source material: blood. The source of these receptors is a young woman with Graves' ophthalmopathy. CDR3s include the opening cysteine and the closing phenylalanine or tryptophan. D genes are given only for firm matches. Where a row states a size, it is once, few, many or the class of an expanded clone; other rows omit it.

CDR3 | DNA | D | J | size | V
CASSAGGPPGGQYF | TGTGCCAGCAGCGCGGGGGGACCCCCGGGGGGCCAGTACTTC | TRBD2 | TRBJ2-5 | many | TRBV6-1
CASGGGDWETQYF | TGTGCCAGCGGGGGGGGCGATTGGGAGACCCAGTACTTC | . | TRBJ2-5 | many | TRBV11-3
CSARPDRAMGNTIYF | TGCAGTGCTAGACCCGACAGGGCCATGGGAAACACCATATATTTT | TRBD1 | TRBJ1-3 | many | TRBV20-1
CASREDSSGANVLTF | TGTGCCAGCAGGGAGGACAGCTCTGGGGCCAACGTCCTGACTTTC | . | TRBJ2-6 | many | TRBV2
CASSPKGRNTEAFF | TGTGCCAGCAGTCCCAAGGGACGGAACACTGAAGCTTTCTTT | . | TRBJ1-1 | many | TRBV27
CSARVLDSTASQETQYF | TGCAGTGCTAGAGTCCTGGACTCAACAGCCAGCCAAGAGACCCAGTACTTC | . | TRBJ2-5 | many | TRBV20-1
CASSSGQLLPYEQYF | TGTGCCAGCAGTAGTGGACAGCTACTCCCCTACGAGCAGTACTTC | . | TRBJ2-7 | . | TRBV28
CASSRRGLAGDLYNEQFF | TGTGCCAGCAGCCGAAGGGGACTAGCGGGGGACCTATACAATGAGCAGTTCTTC | TRBD2 | TRBJ2-1 | . | TRBV12-3/TRBV12-4
CASRQGAGTEAFF | TGTGCCAGCAGACAGGGGGCAGGCACTGAAGCTTTCTTT | TRBD1 | TRBJ1-1 | few | TRBV6-1
CASTISGGVSYNEQFF | TGTGCCAGCACCATATCGGGCGGGGTCTCCTACAATGAGCAGTTCTTC | . | TRBJ2-1 | many | TRBV6-2/TRBV6-3
CASSHRGINQPQHF | TGTGCCAGCAGTCACAGGGGGATTAATCAGCCCCAGCATTTT | TRBD1 | TRBJ1-5 | many | TRBV6-1
CASSLGFEQYF | TGCGCCAGCAGCTTGGGGTTCGAGCAGTACTTC | . | TRBJ2-7 | many | TRBV5-1